Listed here are 15 T cell receptor beta chains from one sample, sequenced in a study of T cells in Graves' hyperthyroidism and ophthalmopathy. Amplification yielded TCR beta CDR3 regions, with RNA transcripts as the source. HTBI primers drove first-round RT-PCR of the TCR CDR3. A single record per CDR3 protein comes from TCRdb applying MiXCR to the multiplex PCR reads. This table has around 700,000 distinct CDR3 sequences, about 17% appearing once. The sequenced material came from blood. The receptors here all came from a woman in her forties or fifties with Graves' hyperthyroidism that later progressed to Graves' ophthalmopathy.

There are many counts of this clonotype. The genes are TRBV18 and TRBJ1-2; D might be TRBD1 (5 bases). In germline, CDR1 is KGHSH, CDR2 LQKENI. The V gene lost 4 bases and the J gene lost 6 bases, with 12 bases spanning the gap. This CDR3 region has 13 residues. CDR3 nucleotides: TGTGCCAGCTCACGAGGTCCAGGGCATGGCTACACCTTC. This sequence encodes CASSRGPGHGYTF. Full variable domain (remainder filled in from reference TRBV18 and TRBJ1-2): NAGVMQNPRHLVRRRGQEARLRCSPMKGHSHVYWYRQLPEEGLKFMVYLQKENIIDESGMPKERFSAEFPKEGPSILRIQQVVRGDSAAYFCASSRGPGHGYTFGSGTRLTVV.

This clonotype has ten or more counts. This chain connects TRBV3-1 to TRBJ2-1, with 12 bases identical to TRBD2. The CDR3 loop spans 14 amino acids. Germline values: CDR1 LGHDT, CDR2 YNNKEL (reference sequence). The J segment lost 8 bases and the V segment lost 8 bases, leaving 7 bases of the junction unmatched. This CDR3 is CASVPSGGADEQFF. The CDR3 DNA is TGTGCCAGCGTACCTAGCGGGGGGGCCGATGAGCAGTTCTTC.

This clonotype was picked up many times. J is TRBJ1-1 and V is TRBV3-1; perhaps TRBD1 as D (5 bases). Between the trimmed V and J ends, which lost 5 bases and 1 base, there was a span of 14 bases. The CDR3 sequence is 15 residues long. Germline V gives CDR1 LGHDT, CDR2 YNNKEL (reference sequence). CDR3 protein: CASSAQGRTNTEAFF. In DNA, the CDR3 is TGTGCCAGCAGCGCCCAGGGCAGGACGAACACTGAAGCTTTCTTT.

This clonotype has just a few counts. The rearrangement links TRBV7-9 to TRBJ2-5, with TRBD2 matching 7 bases. CDR3 length: 15 amino acids. Trimming at V came to 4 bases and at J to 2 bases, leaving 7 bases not matched to a gene. The germline V gene has CDR1 SEHNR and CDR2 FQNEAQ (reference sequence). Written as DNA, the CDR3 is TGTGCCAGCAGCTCAAGCGCTAGCGGACAAGAGACCCAGTACTTC. The encoded protein is CASSSSASGQETQYF.

This clonotype appeared many times. The rearrangement joins TRBV30 to TRBJ1-2, with D possibly being TRBD1 (5 bases). Germline V CDR1 and CDR2: GTSNPN, SVGIG (reference sequence). CDR3 length: 12 amino acids. CDR3 region: CADSRVYGGYTF. The CDR3 DNA is TGTGCAGACAGTAGGGTTTATGGTGGCTACACCTTC.

The chain has TRBV20-1 and TRBJ1-4; no definite D call. The V gene's germline CDR1 is DFQATT and CDR2 SNEGSKA (reference sequence). The CDR3 extends over 17 amino acids. The ends were cut back, 0 bases at V and 0 bases at J, with 14 bases in the middle. The CDR3 loop is CSARDLRRQATNEKLFF. CDR3 DNA: TGCAGTGCTAGAGATCTCAGGCGGCAGGCAACTAATGAAAAACTGTTTTTT.

The rearrangement joins TRBV18 to TRBJ1-4; 9 bases map to TRBD1. V shed 4 bases, J shed 8 bases, and the junction held 5 bases outside the gene matches. The germline V gene has CDR1 KGHSH and CDR2 LQKENI. The length of the CDR3 is 14 residues. This chain's CDR3 is CASSLGTGKEKLFF. The CDR3, as DNA: TGTGCCAGCTCACTTGGGACAGGGAAAGAAAAACTGTTTTTT.

This clonotype was seen many times. The chain uses TRBV3-1 and TRBJ1-2; D gene unclear. V shed 1 base and J shed 4 bases, with 10 bases lying between them. The CDR3 extends over 14 amino acids. Germline V lookup: CDR1 LGHDT, CDR2 YNNKEL (reference sequence). CDR3 DNA: TGTGCCAGCAGCCAAGTTCGGGGAGGCTATGGCTACACCTTC. This encodes CASSQVRGGYGYTF.

The sample holds many counts of this clonotype. One junction end disagrees with the germline gene, perhaps due to a read error. This sequence joins TRBV5-1 and TRBJ2-5, with D perhaps matching TRBD1 or TRBD2 (6 bases each). Germline CDR1 reads SGHRS; CDR2 reads YFSETQ. There are 15 residues in the CDR3. CDR3 nucleotides: TGCGCCAGCAGCCCCCCGGGCGGGACACAAGACACCCAGTACTTC. It yields the protein CASSPPGGTQDTQYF. Full variable domain (rest looked up from reference TRBV5-1 and TRBJ2-5): KAGVTQTPRYLIKTRGQQVTLSCSPISGHRSVSWYQQTPGQGLQFLFEYFSETQRNKGNFPGRFSGRQFSNSRSEMNVSTLELGDSALYLCASSPPGGTQDTQYFGPGTRLLVL.

The chain couples TRBV20-1 to TRBJ2-4; 7 bases match TRBD1. V was pared by 4 bases and J by 8 bases, with 11 bases of the junction left unmatched. The CDR3 has 14 amino acids. Germline V gene data show CDR1 as DFQATT and CDR2 as SNEGSKA (reference sequence). The CDR3 bases are TGCAGTGCTAAGTCGACAGGGTGGTTGGACATTCAGTACTTC. Its protein product is CSAKSTGWLDIQYF.

This clonotype was detected many times. The V and J genes are TRBV2 and TRBJ2-1; D may be TRBD1 (6 bases). Trimming shortened V by 7 bases and J by 0 bases, and 10 bases separated the two germline ends. The length of the CDR3 is 14 residues. From germline, CDR1 is SNHLY and CDR2 FYNNEI. The CDR3 loop is CASNRDNSYNEQFF. CDR3 sequence (DNA): TGTGCCAGCAACCGGGACAACTCCTACAATGAGCAGTTCTTC.

The chain couples TRBV10-3 to TRBJ2-3, with 8 bases matching TRBD2. Germline V gene data show CDR1 as ENHRY and CDR2 as SYGVKD. This CDR3 has 14 residues. Trimming at V came to 9 bases and at J to 5 bases, leaving 10 bases not matched to a gene. CDR3 sequence: CAIGTRGDQDTQYF. In DNA form, the CDR3 reads TGTGCCATAGGGACGCGGGGGGATCAAGATACGCAGTATTTT.

The chain links TRBV7-2 to TRBJ2-1; 13 bases are a match to TRBD2. In germline, CDR1 is SGHTA, CDR2 FQGNSA. The ends lost 5 bases at V and 10 bases at J; junction bases unmatched: 8. The CDR3 spans 15 residues. In nucleotides, the CDR3 is TGTGCCAGCAGCCCACCGGGACTAGCGGGAAACGAGCAGTTCTTC. Translation: CASSPPGLAGNEQFF.

The table lists this clonotype with a few counts. A junction end diverges from the germline sequence, so it may reflect a read error. The chain combines TRBV3-1 with TRBJ2-1; D gene ambiguous. The CDR3 runs to 12 residues. Germline loops: CDR1 LGHDT, CDR2 YNNKEL (reference sequence). The CDR3 protein is CASSPLYNEQLF. The CDR3 nucleotides read TGTGCCAGCAGCCCGCTTTACAATGAGCAGCTCTTC.

This clonotype was seen a few times. This chain uses TRBV11-2 with TRBJ2-7; D is unresolved. CDR1 is SGHAT, CDR2 FQNNGV, per germline. CDR3 size: 11 residues. V dropped 5 bases and J dropped 7 bases, with 9 bases sitting between them. The CDR3 loop is CASSPYVEQYF. The CDR3 DNA sequence: TGTGCCAGCAGCCCATACGTGGAGCAGTACTTC.